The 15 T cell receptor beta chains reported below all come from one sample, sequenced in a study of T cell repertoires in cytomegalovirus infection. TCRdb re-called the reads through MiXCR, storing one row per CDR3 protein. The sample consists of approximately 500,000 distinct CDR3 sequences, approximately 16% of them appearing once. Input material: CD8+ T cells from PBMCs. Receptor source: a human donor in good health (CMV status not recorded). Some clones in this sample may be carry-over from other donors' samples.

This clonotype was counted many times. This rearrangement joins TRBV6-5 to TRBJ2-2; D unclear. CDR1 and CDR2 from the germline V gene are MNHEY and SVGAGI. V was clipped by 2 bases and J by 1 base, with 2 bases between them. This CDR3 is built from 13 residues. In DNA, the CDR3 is TGTGCCAGCAGTTACGTGAACACCGGGGAGCTGTTTTTT. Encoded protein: CASSYVNTGELFF.

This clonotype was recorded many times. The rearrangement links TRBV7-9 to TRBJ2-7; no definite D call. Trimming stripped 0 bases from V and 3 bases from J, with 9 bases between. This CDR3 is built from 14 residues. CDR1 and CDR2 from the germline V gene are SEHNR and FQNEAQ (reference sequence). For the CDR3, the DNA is TGTGCCAGCAGCTTAGCGGTCGACCACTACGAGCAGTACTTC. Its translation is CASSLAVDHYEQYF.

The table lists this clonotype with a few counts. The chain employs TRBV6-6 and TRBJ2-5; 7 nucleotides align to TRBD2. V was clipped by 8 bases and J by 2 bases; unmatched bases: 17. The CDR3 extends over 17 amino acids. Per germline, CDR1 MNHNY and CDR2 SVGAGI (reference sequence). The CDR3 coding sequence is TGTGCCAGCCAATTGCGGGAGTGGGGGGGAAGGCAAGAGACCCAGTACTTC. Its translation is CASQLREWGGRQETQYF.

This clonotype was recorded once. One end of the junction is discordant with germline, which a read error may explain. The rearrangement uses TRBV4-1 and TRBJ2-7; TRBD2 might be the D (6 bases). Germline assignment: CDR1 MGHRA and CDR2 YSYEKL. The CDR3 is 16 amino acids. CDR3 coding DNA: TGTGCCAGCAGCACACCTGAAGGGAGGAGCTCCTACGAGCAGTACTTC. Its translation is CASSTPEGRSSYEQYF.

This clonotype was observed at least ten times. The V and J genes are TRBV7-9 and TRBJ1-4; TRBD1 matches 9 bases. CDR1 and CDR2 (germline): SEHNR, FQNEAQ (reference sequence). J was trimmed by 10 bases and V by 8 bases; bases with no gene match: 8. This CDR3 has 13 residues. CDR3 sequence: CASFGTGQPKLFF. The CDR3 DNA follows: TGTGCCAGCTTCGGGACAGGGCAACCAAAACTGTTTTTT.

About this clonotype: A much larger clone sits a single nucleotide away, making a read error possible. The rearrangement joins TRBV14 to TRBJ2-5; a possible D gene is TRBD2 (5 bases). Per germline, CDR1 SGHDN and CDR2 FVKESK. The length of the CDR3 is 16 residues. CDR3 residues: CVSSQDGLAPKETQYF. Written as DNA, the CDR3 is TGTGTCAGCAGCCAAGATGGGCTAGCACCTAAAGAGACCCAGTACTTC. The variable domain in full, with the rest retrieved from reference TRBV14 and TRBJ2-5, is EAGVTQFPSHSVIEKGQTVTLRCDPISGHDNLYWYRRVMGKEIKFLLHFVKESKQDESGMPNNRFLAERTGGTYSTLKVQPAELEDSGVYFCVSSQDGLAPKETQYFGPGTRLLVL.

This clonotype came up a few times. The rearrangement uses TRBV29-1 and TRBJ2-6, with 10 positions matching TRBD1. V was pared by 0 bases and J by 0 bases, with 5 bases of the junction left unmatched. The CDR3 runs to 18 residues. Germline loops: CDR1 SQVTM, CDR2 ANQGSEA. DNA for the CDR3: TGCAGCGTTGAAGAAGGGACAGGGGCGGGCTCTGGGGCCAACGTCCTGACTTTC. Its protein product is CSVEEGTGAGSGANVLTF.

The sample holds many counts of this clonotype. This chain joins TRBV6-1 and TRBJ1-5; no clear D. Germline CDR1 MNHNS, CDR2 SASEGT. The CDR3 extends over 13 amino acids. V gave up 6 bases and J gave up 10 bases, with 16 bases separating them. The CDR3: CASRREVETPQHF. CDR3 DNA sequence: TGTGCCAGCAGACGGGAGGTGGAAACCCCCCAGCATTTT.

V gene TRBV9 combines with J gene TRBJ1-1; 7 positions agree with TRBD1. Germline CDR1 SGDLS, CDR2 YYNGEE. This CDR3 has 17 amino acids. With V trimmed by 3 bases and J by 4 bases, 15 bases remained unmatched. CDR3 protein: CASSETKGRDSGTEAFF. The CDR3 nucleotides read TGTGCCAGCAGCGAAACCAAGGGCAGGGACAGTGGCACTGAAGCTTTCTTT.

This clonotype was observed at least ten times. CDR3 in amino acids: CASVLAVTSTDTQYF. The DNA for the CDR3 is TGTGCCAGCGTACTAGCGGTTACTAGCACAGATACGCAGTATTTT. The genes are TRBV7-2 and TRBJ2-3; the match to TRBD2 covers 8 bases. Trimming took 8 bases from V and 0 from J; bases not matched to a gene: 7. The CDR3 covers 15 residues. Germline CDR1 SGHTA, CDR2 FQGNSA.

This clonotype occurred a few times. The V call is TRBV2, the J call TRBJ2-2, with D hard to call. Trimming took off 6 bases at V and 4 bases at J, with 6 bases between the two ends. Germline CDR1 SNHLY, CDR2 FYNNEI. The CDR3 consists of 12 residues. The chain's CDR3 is CASRPGTGELFF. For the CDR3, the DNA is TGTGCCAGCAGGCCTGGCACCGGGGAGCTGTTTTTT.

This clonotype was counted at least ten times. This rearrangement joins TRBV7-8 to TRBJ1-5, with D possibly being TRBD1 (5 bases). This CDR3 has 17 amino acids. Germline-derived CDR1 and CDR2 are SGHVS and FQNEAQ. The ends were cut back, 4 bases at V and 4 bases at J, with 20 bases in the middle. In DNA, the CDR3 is TGTGCCAGCAGCTCAGATAGTGGCACAGGCGCTAATCAGCCCCAGCATTTT. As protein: CASSSDSGTGANQPQHF.

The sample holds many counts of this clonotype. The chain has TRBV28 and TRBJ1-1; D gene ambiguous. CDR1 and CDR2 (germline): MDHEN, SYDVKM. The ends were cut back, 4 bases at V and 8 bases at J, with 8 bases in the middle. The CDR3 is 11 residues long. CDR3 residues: CASSSDFEAFF. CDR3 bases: TGTGCCAGCAGTTCAGATTTCGAAGCTTTCTTT.

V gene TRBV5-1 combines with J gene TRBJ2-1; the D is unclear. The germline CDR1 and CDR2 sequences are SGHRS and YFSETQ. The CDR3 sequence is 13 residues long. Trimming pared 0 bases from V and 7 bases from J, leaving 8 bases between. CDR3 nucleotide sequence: TGCGCCAGCAGCTTGGACGGGTGGAATGAGCAGTTCTTC. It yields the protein CASSLDGWNEQFF.

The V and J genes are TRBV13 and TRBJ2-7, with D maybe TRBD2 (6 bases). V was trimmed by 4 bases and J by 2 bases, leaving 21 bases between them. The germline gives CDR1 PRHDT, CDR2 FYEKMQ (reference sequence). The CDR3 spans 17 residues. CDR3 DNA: TGTGCCAGCAGCTCTCGCTTAGGGACTGCGAGGGCCTACGAGCAGTACTTC. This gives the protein CASSSRLGTARAYEQYF.